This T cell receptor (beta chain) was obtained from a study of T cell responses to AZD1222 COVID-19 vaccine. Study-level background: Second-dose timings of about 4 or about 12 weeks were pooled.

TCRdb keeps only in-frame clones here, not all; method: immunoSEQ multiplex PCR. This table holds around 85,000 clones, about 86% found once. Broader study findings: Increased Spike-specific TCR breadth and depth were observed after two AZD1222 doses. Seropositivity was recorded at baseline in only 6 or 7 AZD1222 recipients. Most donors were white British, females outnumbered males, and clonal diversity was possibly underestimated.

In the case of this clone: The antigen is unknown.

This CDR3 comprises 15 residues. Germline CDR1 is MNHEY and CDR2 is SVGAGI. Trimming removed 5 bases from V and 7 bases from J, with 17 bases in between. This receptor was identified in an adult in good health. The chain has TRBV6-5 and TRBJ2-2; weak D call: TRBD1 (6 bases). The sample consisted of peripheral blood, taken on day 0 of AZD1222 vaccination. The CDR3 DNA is TGTGCCAGCAGTCCAAGGACAGACCGTAGCGGGGAGCTGTTTTTT. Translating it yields CASSPRTDRSGELFF.